Here is one TCR beta chain with its context. Its cognate antigen is unknown. In the PCR, 60 Vbeta and 13 Jbeta primers were used. Assay used: immunoSEQ multiplex PCR; TCRdb lists only in-frame clones, some missing. The sample consists of about 160,000 clones, 81% of them appearing once. The data belong to a study of cytomegalovirus exposure and HLA in healthy donors. Study-wide results and limits: For most subjects, TCR beta sequences were reported to predict HLA-A and HLA-B alleles with accuracy.

CDR3 length: 15 amino acids. Germline CDR1 MNHNS, CDR2 SASEGT. V shed 7 bases and J 10 bases; nucleotides not matched to a gene: 12. The chain links TRBV6-1 to TRBJ2-3; 12 bases match TRBD2. This receptor was taken from a woman aged 50 to 60 in good health and CMV-seronegative. The specimen was PBMCs. The CDR3 DNA reads TGTGCCAGCACGGCGGGGCTAGCGGGAGGGTATCCGCAGTATTTT. Amino acids: CASTAGLAGGYPQYF.